These T cell receptor beta chains were read from a single sample in a study of Graves' ophthalmopathy and Graves' hyperthyroidism. TCRdb fed the multiplex PCR reads into MiXCR, producing one record per CDR3 protein. The sample lists roughly 350,000 distinct CDR3 sequences, roughly 15% occurring once. Sample: peripheral blood. These receptors all come from an adult woman with stable Graves' hyperthyroidism. Both conserved end residues are part of each CDR3. D genes are given only for firm matches. For some rows the clone size is stated as once, few or many, or as a class when expanded; others skip it.

size,J,D,V,DNA,CDR3
many,TRBJ2-5,NA,TRBV6-2/TRBV6-3,TGTGCCAGCAGTTACTCGAGCAGGGGTGAACAAGAGACCCAGTACTTC,CASSYSSRGEQETQYF
many,TRBJ1-1,TRBD1,TRBV28,TGTGCCAGCAGTTTAGGGGGGACAGGCTCGAACACTGAAGCTTTCTTT,CASSLGGTGSNTEAFF
many,TRBJ1-1,NA,TRBV19,TGTGCCAGTAGTATTAATATTTGGAGTATCACTGAAGCTTTCTTT,CASSINIWSITEAFF
NA,TRBJ1-5,NA,TRBV6-2/TRBV6-3,TGTGCCAGCAGTTACGGGACGGGGGGCCAGCCCCAGCATTTT,CASSYGTGGQPQHF
many,TRBJ1-6,NA,TRBV20-1,TGCAGTGCTAGTTCTGACAGAAATTCACCCCTCCACTTT,CSASSDRNSPLHF
few,TRBJ1-5,NA,TRBV4-3,TGCGCCAGCAGCCAGCAGCTAAATAGCAATCAGCCCCAGCATTTT,CASSQQLNSNQPQHF
few,TRBJ1-6,TRBD1,TRBV18,TGTGCCAGCTCACCGGGACAGATAGATTCACCCCTCCACTTT,CASSPGQIDSPLHF
many,TRBJ2-2,TRBD1,TRBV11-2,TGTGCCAGCAGCCCTGCGCGCACAGGGGTGGTAACCGGGGAGCTGTTTTTT,CASSPARTGVVTGELFF
NA,TRBJ2-7,NA,TRBV12-3/TRBV12-4,TGTGCCAGCACCCCGGGGACAAAAACCTACGAGCAGTACTTC,CASTPGTKTYEQYF
many,TRBJ1-2,TRBD1,TRBV27,TGTGCCAGCAGTTCTAGGGACAGCTATTCGACCTTCTACTATGGCTACACCTTC,CASSSRDSYSTFYYGYTF
many,TRBJ1-1,NA,TRBV7-9,TGTGCCAGCAGCTTATCGGGGGGGCCGACTGAAGCTTTCTTT,CASSLSGGPTEAFF
NA,TRBJ1-2,NA,TRBV29-1,TGCAGCGTTGATTTCCGTGAGGAGGGAAACGGCTACACCTTC,CSVDFREEGNGYTF
many,TRBJ2-7,TRBD2,TRBV27,TGTGCCAGCAAAGTTCGTTCGGGGCTAGCGGGAGGAGAGCAGTACTTC,CASKVRSGLAGGEQYF
many,TRBJ1-3,TRBD1,TRBV12-3/TRBV12-4,TGTGCCAGCAGGGAAACAGGGGGAGCTGGAAACACCATATATTTT,CASRETGGAGNTIYF
few,TRBJ2-2,TRBD1,TRBV18,TGTGCCAGCTCACCGGATTCAGGGGGTACCGGGGAGCTGTTTTTT,CASSPDSGGTGELFF
NA,TRBJ2-7,TRBD2,TRBV20-1,TGCAGTGCAGCTCCCGGGACTAGCGACTACGAGCAGTACTTC,CSAAPGTSDYEQYF
NA,TRBJ1-5,NA,TRBV20-1,TGCAGTGCTAGAGTTATCATTGGGGGGGCCGGCAATCAGCCCCAGCATTTT,CSARVIIGGAGNQPQHF
many,TRBJ1-5,NA,TRBV27,TGTGCCAGCAGTTTAATTGGAGGGTATCAGCCCCAGCATTTT,CASSLIGGYQPQHF
many,TRBJ2-5,TRBD1,TRBV12-3/TRBV12-4,TGTGCCAGCAGCAGCTCGGGACAGCCAAGAGAGGCCCAGTACTTC,CASSSSGQPREAQYF
many,TRBJ2-2,NA,TRBV2,TGTGCCAGCAGATCCGGACAGAACACCGGGGAGCTGTTTTTT,CASRSGQNTGELFF
NA,TRBJ2-6,NA,TRBV27,TGTGCCAGCGGGCGCGTAGTGCCCTCTGGGGCCAACGTCCTGACTTTC,CASGRVVPSGANVLTF
many,TRBJ1-5,NA,TRBV12-3/TRBV12-4,TGTGCCAGCAGCCAGACATCGAGCAATCAGCCCCAGCATTTT,CASSQTSSNQPQHF
NA,TRBJ2-7,NA,TRBV12-3/TRBV12-4,TGTGCCAGCAGTTTAGGGCCGATAAGCTCCTACGAGCAGTACTTC,CASSLGPISSYEQYF
few,TRBJ2-2,TRBD2,TRBV5-6,TGTGCCAGCAGCCCTAAATTGGGACTAGCGGGGCCGCCGACCGGGGAGCTGTTTTTT,CASSPKLGLAGPPTGELFF
many,TRBJ1-3,NA,TRBV20-1,TGCAGTGCTAGTTTCGCCAGAGTCTTCGGAAACACCATATATTTT,CSASFARVFGNTIYF
many,TRBJ1-1,TRBD1,TRBV2,TGTGCCAGCGGACAGGAGATGAACACTGAAGCTTTCTTT,CASGQEMNTEAFF
NA,TRBJ2-5,NA,TRBV27,TGTGCCAGCAGTTCGGGATCTTGGGGGGAGACCCAGTACTTC,CASSSGSWGETQYF
many,TRBJ1-5,NA,TRBV19,TGTGCCAGTAGTATAAGGGACAATAATTTAGGGCCCCAGCATTTT,CASSIRDNNLGPQHF
NA,TRBJ1-1,NA,TRBV7-9,TGTGCCAGCAACGGGAACACTGAAGCTTTCTTT,CASNGNTEAFF
NA,TRBJ2-2,TRBD2,TRBV2,TGTGCCAGCAGCACCACTAGCGGGGGGGAGCTGTTTTTT,CASSTTSGGELFF
many,TRBJ2-7,TRBD2,TRBV29-1,TGCAGCGTTGAAGCATCGACTAGCGCTGACTACGAGCAGTACTTC,CSVEASTSADYEQYF
many,TRBJ2-5,TRBD2,TRBV7-9,TGTGCCAGCAGTTTGCGGGGGGAGACCCAGTACTTC,CASSLRGETQYF
many,TRBJ2-5,NA,TRBV29-1,TGCAGCGCTCGGAAGTATGCTAGGGAGAGACAAGAGACCCAGTACTTC,CSARKYARERQETQYF
many,TRBJ2-7,TRBD1,TRBV6-1,TGTGCCAGCAGCCCCGGGACAGGGGGCGCGGATGAGCAGTACTTC,CASSPGTGGADEQYF
many,TRBJ2-5,TRBD1,TRBV6-2/TRBV6-3,TGTGCCAGCAGTACCTTCTTACAGGGGAAAGAGACCCAGTACTTC,CASSTFLQGKETQYF
many,TRBJ1-5,NA,TRBV6-1,TGTGCCAGCAGTGAAAGTTGGGGGCGTCGGGGACAGCCCCAGCATTTT,CASSESWGRRGQPQHF
few,TRBJ1-2,NA,TRBV3-1,TGTGCCACCCGAGGGCAGGGCTATGGCTACACCTTC,CATRGQGYGYTF
many,TRBJ2-5,NA,TRBV14,TGTGCCAGCAGCCAATCGGGTCAGGGAGCATTTTTGGAGACCCAGTACTTC,CASSQSGQGAFLETQYF
many,TRBJ1-1,NA,TRBV6-1,TGTGCCAGCAGTGATTTGTTGACATTTGGCACTGAAGCTTTCTTT,CASSDLLTFGTEAFF
many,TRBJ1-1,TRBD1,TRBV6-2/TRBV6-3,TGTGCCAGCAGTATCCGGGACAGGGTGGAGACTGAAGCTTTCTTT,CASSIRDRVETEAFF
once,TRBJ2-5,TRBD2,TRBV15,TGTGCCACCAATTTAGCGGGCCAAGAGACCCAGTACTTC,CATNLAGQETQYF
many,TRBJ2-3,NA,TRBV20-1,TGCAGTGCTAGAATCCAGGCGGTGACAGATACGCAGTATTTT,CSARIQAVTDTQYF
many,TRBJ2-2,NA,TRBV7-8,TGTGCCAGCAGCTTAGCGGGCACGAACACCGGGGAGCTGTTTTTT,CASSLAGTNTGELFF
NA,TRBJ2-7,NA,TRBV2,TGTGCCAGCAATAGAGAGGGTTCCTACGAGCAGTACTTC,CASNREGSYEQYF